The source of this TCR beta chain is a study of metastatic and nonmetastatic thyroid tumors. This clone was counted a few times. Every patient was untreated before thyroid surgery. J gave up 4 bases and V 6 bases, and 11 bases lay outside the gene matches. The CDR3 has 16 amino acids. CDR1 and CDR2 (germline): MDHEN, SYDVKM. TCRdb re-analyzed the PCR reads using MiXCR. This table has fewer than 6,000 clones, over 30% appearing once. Sequences were obtained from adjacent normal tissue. The origin of this receptor is a female donor with papillary thyroid cancer or a benign thyroid nodule (not recorded which). Some clones in this sample may be carry-over from other donors' samples. The chain joins TRBV28 to TRBJ2-4; 8 bases match TRBD1. The CDR3 DNA reads TGTGCCAGCAGGACGGACAGGGTTGAACTTAAAAACATTCAGTACTTC. Translation gives CASRTDRVELKNIQYF.